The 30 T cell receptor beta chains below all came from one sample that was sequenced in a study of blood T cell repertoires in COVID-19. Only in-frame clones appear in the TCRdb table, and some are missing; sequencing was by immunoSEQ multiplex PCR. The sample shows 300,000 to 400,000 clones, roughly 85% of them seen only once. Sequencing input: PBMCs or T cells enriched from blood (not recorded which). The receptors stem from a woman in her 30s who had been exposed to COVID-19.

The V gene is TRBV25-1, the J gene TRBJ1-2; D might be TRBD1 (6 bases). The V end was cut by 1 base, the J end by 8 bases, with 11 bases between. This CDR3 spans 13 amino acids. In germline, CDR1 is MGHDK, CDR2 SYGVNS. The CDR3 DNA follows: TGTGCCAGCAGTGAATCCCAGGGGTCCGGCTACACCTTC. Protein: CASSESQGSGYTF.

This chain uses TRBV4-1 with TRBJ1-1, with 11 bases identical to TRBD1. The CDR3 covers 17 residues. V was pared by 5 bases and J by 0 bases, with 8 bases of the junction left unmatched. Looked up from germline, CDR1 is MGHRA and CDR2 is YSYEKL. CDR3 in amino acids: CASSYGQGAEMNTEAFF. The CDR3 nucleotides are TGCGCCAGCAGCTACGGACAGGGGGCAGAGATGAACACTGAAGCTTTCTTT.

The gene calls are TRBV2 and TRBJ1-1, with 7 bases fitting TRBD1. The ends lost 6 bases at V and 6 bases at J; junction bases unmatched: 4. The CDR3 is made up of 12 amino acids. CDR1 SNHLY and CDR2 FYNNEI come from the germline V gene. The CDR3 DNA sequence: TGTGCCAGCAGGGGGGACAGCGCTGAAGCTTTCTTT. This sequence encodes CASRGDSAEAFF.

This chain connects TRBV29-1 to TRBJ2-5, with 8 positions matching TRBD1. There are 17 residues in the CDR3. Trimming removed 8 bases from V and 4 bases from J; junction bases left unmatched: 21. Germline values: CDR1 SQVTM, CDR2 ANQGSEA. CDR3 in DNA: TGCAGCCCCTGTGGGGGGTGGACAGGGTCCGTGGGAGAGACCCAGTACTTC. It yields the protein CSPCGGWTGSVGETQYF. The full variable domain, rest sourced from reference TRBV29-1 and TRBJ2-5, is SAVISQKPSRDICQRGTSLTIQCQVDSQVTMMFWYRQQPGQSLTLIATANQGSEATYESGFVIDKFPISRPNLTFSTLTVSNMSPEDSSIYLCSPCGGWTGSVGETQYFGPGTRLLVL.

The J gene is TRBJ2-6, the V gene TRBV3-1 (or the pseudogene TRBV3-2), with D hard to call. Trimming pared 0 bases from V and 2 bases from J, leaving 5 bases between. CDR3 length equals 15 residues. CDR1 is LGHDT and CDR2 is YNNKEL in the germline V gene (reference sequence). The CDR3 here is CASSQDITGANVLTF. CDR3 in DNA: TGTGCCAGCAGCCAAGATATTACTGGGGCCAACGTCCTGACTTTC.

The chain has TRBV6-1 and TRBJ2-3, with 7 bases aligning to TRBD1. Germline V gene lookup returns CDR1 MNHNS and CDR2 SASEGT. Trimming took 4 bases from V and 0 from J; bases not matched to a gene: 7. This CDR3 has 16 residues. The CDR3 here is CASSAGQARSTDTQYF. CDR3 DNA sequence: TGTGCCAGCAGTGCCGGACAGGCCAGAAGCACAGATACGCAGTATTTT.

CDR3 loop: CASSSRGEGEQFF. The CDR3 DNA sequence: TGTGCCAGCAGTTCTCGTGGGGAGGGTGAGCAGTTCTTC. The rearrangement links TRBV12-3 or TRBV12-4 to TRBJ2-1; 7 nucleotides agree with TRBD2. The junction had 6 bases not matched to a gene; V was cut back by 4 bases and J by 9 bases. This CDR3 spans 13 amino acids.

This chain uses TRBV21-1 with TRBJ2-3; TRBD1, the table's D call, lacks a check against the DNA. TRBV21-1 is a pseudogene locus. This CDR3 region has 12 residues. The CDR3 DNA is TGTGCCAGCAGCAAAGAAGCCAGGGAGCAGTATTTT. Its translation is CASSKEAREQYF.

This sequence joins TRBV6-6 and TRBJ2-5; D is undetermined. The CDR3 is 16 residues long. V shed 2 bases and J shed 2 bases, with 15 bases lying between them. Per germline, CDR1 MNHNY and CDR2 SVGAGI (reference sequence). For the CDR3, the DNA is TGTGCCAGCAGTTACCTAGTTACAATGGTGCAAGAGACCCAGTACTTC. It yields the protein CASSYLVTMVQETQYF.

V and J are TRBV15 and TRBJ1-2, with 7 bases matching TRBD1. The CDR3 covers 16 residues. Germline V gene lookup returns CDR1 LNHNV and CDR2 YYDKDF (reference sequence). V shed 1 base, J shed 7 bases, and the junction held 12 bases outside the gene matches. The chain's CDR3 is CATSRGGGTDPGGYTF. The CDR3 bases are TGTGCCACCAGCAGAGGTGGGGGGACAGACCCTGGTGGCTACACCTTC.

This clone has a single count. The DNA of the CDR3 is TGTGCCAGCAGTGGACAGGGGATATCCGGGGAGCTGTTTTTT. The encoded protein is CASSGQGISGELFF. This sequence joins TRBV2 and TRBJ2-2; 8 nucleotides agree with TRBD1. This CDR3 contains 14 residues. Germline lookup yields CDR1 SNHLY and CDR2 FYNNEI. J lost 6 bases, V lost 4 bases, and 4 bases had no gene match.

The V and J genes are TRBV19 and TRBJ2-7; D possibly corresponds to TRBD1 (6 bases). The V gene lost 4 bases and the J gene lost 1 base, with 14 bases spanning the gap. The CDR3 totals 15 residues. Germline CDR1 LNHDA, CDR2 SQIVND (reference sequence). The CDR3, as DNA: TGTGCCAGTAGTACCCCCGGGACATCGTCCTACGAGCAGTACTTC. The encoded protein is CASSTPGTSSYEQYF.

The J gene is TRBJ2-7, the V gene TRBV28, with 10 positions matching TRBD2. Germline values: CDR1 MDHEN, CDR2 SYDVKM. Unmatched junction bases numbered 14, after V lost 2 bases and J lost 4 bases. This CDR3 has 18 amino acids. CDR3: CASSLILAGRPPDYEQYF. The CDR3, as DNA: TGTGCCAGCAGTTTAATACTAGCGGGGCGTCCACCGGATTACGAGCAGTACTTC.

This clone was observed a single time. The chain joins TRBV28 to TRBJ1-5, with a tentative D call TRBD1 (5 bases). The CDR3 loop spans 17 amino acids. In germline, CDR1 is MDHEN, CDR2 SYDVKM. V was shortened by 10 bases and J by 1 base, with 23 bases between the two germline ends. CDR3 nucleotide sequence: TGTGCCACCGAAGAAAACCTGGGGGGGATAAGCAATCAGCCCCAGCATTTT. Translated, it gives CATEENLGGISNQPQHF. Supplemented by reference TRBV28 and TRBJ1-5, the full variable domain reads DVKVTQSSRYLVKRTGEKVFLECVQDMDHENMFWYRQDPGLGLRLIYFSYDVKMKEKGDIPEGYSVSREKKERFSLILESASTNQTSMYLCATEENLGGISNQPQHFGDGTRLSIL.

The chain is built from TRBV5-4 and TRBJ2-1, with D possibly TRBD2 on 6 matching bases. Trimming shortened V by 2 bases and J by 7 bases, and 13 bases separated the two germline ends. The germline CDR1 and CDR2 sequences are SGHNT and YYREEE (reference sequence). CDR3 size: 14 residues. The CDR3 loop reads CASSFTGTDNEQFF. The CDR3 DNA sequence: TGTGCCAGCAGCTTCACCGGGACTGATAATGAGCAGTTCTTC.

The CDR3 region has the DNA TGTGCCAGCAGTTCCCCCGGACAGGGAAATAATTCACCCCTCCACTTT. This sequence encodes CASSSPGQGNNSPLHF. The chain links TRBV28 to TRBJ1-6; 8 bases are shared with TRBD1. This CDR3 spans 16 amino acids. With V trimmed by 4 bases and J by 5 bases, 7 bases remained unmatched. Germline CDR1 is MDHEN and CDR2 is SYDVKM.

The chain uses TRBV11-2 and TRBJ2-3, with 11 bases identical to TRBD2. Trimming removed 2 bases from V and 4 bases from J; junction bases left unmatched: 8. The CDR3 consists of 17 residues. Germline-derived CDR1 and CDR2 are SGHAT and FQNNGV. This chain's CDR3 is CASSLSSASGRPDTQYF. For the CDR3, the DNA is TGTGCCAGCAGCTTATCTTCGGCTAGCGGGAGGCCAGATACGCAGTATTTT. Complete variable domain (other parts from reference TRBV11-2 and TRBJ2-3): EAGVAQSPRYKIIEKRQSVAFWCNPISGHATLYWYQQILGQGPKLLIQFQNNGVVDDSQLPKDRFSAERLKGVDSTLKIQPAKLEDSAVYLCASSLSSASGRPDTQYFGPGTRLTVL.

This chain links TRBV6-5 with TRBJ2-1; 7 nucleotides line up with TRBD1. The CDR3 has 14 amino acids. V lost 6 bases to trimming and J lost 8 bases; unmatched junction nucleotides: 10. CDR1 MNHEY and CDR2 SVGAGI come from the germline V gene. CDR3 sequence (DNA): TGTGCCAGCAGGGAGGTACAGGGGCGGGATGAGCAGTTCTTC. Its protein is CASREVQGRDEQFF.

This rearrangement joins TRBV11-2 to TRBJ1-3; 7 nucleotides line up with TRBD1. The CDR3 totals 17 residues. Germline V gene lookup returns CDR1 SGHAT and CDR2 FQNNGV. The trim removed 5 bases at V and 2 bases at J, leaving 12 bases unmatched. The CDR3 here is CASSGRQGRGTGNTIYF. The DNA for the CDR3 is TGTGCCAGCAGCGGAAGACAGGGTAGGGGAACTGGAAACACCATATATTTT.

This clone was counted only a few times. CDR3 DNA: TGTGCCTGGAGTTCAGGCAGGGGAACTGAAGCTTTCTTT. This codes for CAWSSGRGTEAFF. This chain connects TRBV30 to TRBJ1-1, with a weak D call TRBD1 (6 bases). Trimming cost V 2 bases and J 5 bases, with 12 bases left between them. The germline gives CDR1 GTSNPN, CDR2 SVGIG (reference sequence). The CDR3 covers 13 residues.

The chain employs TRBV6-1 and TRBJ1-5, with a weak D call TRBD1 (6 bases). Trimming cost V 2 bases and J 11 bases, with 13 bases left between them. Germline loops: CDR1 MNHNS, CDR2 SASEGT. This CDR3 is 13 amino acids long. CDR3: CASSERGAEAQHF. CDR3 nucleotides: TGTGCCAGCAGTGAACGGGGGGCGGAGGCCCAGCATTTT.

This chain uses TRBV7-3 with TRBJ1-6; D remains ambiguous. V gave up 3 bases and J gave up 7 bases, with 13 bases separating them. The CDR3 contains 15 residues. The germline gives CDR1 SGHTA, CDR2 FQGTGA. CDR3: CASSFTADANSPLHF. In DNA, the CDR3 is TGTGCCAGCAGCTTCACAGCAGATGCCAATTCACCCCTCCACTTT.

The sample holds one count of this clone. The CDR3 loop is CAEKPSGGVQDTQYF. In nucleotides, the CDR3 is TGTGCCGAAAAACCTAGCGGGGGAGTACAAGATACGCAGTATTTT. The chain recombines TRBV7-5 with TRBJ2-3; the table names TRBD2, a call not compared with the DNA. TRBV7-5 is tagged as a pseudogene. This CDR3 spans 15 amino acids.

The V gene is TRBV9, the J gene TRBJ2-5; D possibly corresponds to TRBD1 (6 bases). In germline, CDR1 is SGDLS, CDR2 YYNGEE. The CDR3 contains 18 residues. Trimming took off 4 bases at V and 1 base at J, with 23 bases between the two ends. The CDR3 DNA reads TGTGCCAGCAGCCCCCGATGGACCTTGACAGGCATCCAAGAGACCCAGTACTTC. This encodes CASSPRWTLTGIQETQYF.

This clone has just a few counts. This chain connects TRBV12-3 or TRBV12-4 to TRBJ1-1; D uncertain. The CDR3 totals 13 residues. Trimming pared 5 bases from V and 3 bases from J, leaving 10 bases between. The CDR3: CASSRTRDTEAFF. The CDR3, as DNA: TGTGCCAGCAGTCGTACGAGGGACACTGAAGCTTTCTTT.

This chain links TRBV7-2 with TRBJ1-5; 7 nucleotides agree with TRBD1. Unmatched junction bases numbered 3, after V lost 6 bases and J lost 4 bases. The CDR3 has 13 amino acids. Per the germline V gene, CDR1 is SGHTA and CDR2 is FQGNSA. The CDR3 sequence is CASRTTGNQPQHF. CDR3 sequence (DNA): TGTGCCAGCAGAACGACAGGGAATCAGCCCCAGCATTTT.

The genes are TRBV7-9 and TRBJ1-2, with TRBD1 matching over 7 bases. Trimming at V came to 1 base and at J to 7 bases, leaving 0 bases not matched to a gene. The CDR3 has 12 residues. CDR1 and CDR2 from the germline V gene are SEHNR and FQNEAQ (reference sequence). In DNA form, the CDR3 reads TGTGCCAGCAGCTTAGGGGACAGTGGCTACACCTTC. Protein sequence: CASSLGDSGYTF.

The CDR3 here is CASSLFSPRTGEGDTEAFF. CDR3 nucleotides: TGTGCCAGCAGTTTATTTTCCCCACGGACAGGTGAAGGGGACACTGAAGCTTTCTTT. The rearrangement joins TRBV28 to TRBJ1-1, with 7 bases identical to TRBD1. The CDR3 is made up of 19 amino acids. Germline V gene sequence: CDR1 MDHEN, CDR2 SYDVKM. V shed 1 base and J 3 bases; nucleotides not matched to a gene: 17.

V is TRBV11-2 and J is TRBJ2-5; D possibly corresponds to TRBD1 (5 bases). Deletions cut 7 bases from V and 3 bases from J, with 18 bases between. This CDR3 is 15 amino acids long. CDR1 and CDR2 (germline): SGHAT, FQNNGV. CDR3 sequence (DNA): TGTGCCAGCAAAAAGTTGTCAGGGAAGGAAGAGACCCAGTACTTC. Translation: CASKKLSGKEETQYF.

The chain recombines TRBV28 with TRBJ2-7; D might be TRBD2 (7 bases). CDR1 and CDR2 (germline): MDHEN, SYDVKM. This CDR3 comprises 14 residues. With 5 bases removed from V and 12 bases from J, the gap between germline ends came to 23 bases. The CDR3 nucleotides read TGTGCCAGCAGTGTAGGGGGAGGGGACCCTTGGTGGTACTTC. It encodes CASSVGGGDPWWYF. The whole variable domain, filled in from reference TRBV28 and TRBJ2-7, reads DVKVTQSSRYLVKRTGEKVFLECVQDMDHENMFWYRQDPGLGLRLIYFSYDVKMKEKGDIPEGYSVSREKKERFSLILESASTNQTSMYLCASSVGGGDPWWYFGPGTRLTVT.